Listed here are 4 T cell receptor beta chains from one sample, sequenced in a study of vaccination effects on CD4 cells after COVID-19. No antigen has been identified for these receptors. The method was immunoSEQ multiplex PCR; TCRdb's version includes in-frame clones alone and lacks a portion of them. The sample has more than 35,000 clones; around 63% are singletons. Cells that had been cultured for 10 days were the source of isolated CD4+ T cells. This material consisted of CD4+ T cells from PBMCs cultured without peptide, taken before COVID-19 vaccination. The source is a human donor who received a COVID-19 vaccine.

CDR3 bases: TGTGCCAGCAGCCAAAGGACAGCAATCTCCTACGAGCAGTACTTC. It specifies CASSQRTAISYEQYF. The rearrangement joins TRBV3-1 (or the pseudogene TRBV3-2) to TRBJ2-7, with D possibly matching TRBD1 (6 bases). In germline, CDR1 is LGHDT, CDR2 YNNKEL (reference sequence). This CDR3 region has 15 residues. V lost 2 bases to trimming and J lost 0 bases, with 11 bases between them.

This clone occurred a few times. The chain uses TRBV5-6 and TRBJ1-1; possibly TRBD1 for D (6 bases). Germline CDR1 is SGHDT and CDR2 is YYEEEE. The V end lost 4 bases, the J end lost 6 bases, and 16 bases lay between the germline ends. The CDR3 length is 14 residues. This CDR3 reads CASSDPRGVAEAFF. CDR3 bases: TGTGCCAGCAGCGACCCCAGGGGAGTAGCTGAAGCTTTCTTT.

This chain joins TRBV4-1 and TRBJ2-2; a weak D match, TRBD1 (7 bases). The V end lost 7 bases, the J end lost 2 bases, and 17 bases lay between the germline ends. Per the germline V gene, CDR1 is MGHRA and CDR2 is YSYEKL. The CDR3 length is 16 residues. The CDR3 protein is CASKAGQRLNTGELFF. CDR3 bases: TGCGCCAGCAAGGCGGGACAGCGCCTAAACACCGGGGAGCTGTTTTTT.

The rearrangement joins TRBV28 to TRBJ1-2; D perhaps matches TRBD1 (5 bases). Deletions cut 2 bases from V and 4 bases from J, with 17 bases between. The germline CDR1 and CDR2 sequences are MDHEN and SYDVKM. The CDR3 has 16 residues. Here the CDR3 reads CASSLPAGGGSYGYTF. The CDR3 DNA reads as TGTGCCAGCAGTTTACCCGCAGGCGGGGGATCCTATGGCTACACCTTC.